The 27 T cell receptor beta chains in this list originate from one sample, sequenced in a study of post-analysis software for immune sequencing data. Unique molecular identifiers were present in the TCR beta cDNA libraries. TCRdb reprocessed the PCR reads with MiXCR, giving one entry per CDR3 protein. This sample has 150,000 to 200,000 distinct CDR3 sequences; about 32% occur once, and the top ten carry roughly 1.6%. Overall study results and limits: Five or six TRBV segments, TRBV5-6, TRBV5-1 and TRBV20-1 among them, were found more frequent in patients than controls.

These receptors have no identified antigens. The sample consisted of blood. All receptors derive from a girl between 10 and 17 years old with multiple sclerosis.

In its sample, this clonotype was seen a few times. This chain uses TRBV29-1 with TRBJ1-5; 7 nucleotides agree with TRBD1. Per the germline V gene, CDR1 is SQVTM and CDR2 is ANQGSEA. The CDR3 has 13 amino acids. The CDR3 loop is CSVGQTYNQPQHF. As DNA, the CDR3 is TGCAGTGTGGGACAGACATACAATCAGCCCCAGCATTTT.

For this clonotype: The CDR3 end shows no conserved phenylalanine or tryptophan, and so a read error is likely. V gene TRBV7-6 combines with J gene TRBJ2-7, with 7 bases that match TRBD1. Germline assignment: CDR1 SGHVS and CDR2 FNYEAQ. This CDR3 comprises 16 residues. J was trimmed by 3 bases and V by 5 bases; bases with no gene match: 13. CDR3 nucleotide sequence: TGTGCCAGCAGCCAAGGGGACAGAATGAAAAACTACGAGCAGTACTGC. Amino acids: CASSQGDRMKNYEQYC.

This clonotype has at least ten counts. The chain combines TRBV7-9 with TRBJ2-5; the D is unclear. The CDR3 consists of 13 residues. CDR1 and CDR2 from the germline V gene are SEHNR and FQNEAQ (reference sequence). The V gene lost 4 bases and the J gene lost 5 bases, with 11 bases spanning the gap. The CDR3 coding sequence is TGTGCCAGCAGCTCCCCGTTTCCGGAGACCCAGTACTTC. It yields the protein CASSSPFPETQYF.

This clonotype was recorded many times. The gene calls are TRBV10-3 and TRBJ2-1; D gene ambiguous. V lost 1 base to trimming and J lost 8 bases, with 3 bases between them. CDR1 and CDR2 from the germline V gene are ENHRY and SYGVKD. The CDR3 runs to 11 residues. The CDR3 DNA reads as TGTGCCATCAGTGAGTTGGATGAGCAGTTCTTC. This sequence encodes CAISELDEQFF.

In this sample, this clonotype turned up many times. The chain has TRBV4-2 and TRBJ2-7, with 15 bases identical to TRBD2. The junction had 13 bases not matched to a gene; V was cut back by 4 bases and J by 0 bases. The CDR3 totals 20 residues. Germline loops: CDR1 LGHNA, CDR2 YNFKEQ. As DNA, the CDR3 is TGTGCCAGCAGCCCATCACTTGGGACTAGCGGGAGGACGAGCTCCTACGAGCAGTACTTC. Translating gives CASSPSLGTSGRTSSYEQYF.

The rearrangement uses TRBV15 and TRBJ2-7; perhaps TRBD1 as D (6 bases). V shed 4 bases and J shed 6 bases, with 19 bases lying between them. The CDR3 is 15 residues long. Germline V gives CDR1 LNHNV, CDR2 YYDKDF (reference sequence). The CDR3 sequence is CATSIQESQGSEQYF. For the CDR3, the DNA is TGTGCCACCAGCATCCAAGAATCCCAGGGGAGCGAGCAGTACTTC.

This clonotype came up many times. Here the CDR3 reads CASSLAASSYNEQFF. CDR3 bases: TGTGCCAGCAGCTTGGCGGCGAGCTCCTACAATGAGCAGTTCTTC. V is TRBV7-6 and J is TRBJ2-1, with unresolved D. There are 15 residues in the CDR3. Trimming took 3 bases from V and 0 from J, leaving 9 bases between them. CDR1 and CDR2 (germline): SGHVS, FNYEAQ.

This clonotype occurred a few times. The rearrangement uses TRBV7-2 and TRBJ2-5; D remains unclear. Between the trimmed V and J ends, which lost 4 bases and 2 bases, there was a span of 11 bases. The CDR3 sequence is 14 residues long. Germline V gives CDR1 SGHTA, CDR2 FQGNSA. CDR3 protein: CASSCAAAQETQYF. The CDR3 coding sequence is TGTGCCAGCAGCTGCGCGGCAGCACAAGAGACCCAGTACTTC.

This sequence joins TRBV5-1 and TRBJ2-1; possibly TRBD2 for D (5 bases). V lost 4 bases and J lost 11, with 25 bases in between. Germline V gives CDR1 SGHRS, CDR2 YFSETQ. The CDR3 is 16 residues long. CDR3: CASSPGNGLAGTKQFF. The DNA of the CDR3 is TGCGCCAGCAGCCCAGGCAATGGGCTAGCCGGAACGAAGCAGTTCTTC.

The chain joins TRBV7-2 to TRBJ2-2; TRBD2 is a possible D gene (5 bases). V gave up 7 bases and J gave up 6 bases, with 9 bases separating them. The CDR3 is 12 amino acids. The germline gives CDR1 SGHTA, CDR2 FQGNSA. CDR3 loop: CASTWESGELFF. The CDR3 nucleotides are TGTGCCAGCACTTGGGAGTCCGGGGAGCTGTTTTTT.

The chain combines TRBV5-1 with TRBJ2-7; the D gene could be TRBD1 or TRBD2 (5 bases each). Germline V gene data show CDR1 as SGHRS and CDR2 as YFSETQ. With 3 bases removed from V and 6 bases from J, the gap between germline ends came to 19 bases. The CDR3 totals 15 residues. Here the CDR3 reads CASSSRPGGGSEQYF. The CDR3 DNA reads TGCGCCAGCAGCTCCCGACCGGGTGGGGGTAGCGAGCAGTACTTC.

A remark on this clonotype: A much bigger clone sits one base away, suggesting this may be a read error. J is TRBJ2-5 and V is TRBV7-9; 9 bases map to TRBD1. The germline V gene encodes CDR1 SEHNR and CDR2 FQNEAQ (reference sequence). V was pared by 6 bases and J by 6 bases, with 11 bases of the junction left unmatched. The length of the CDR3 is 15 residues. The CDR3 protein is CASSSPGQGDKTQYF. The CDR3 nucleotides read TGTGCCAGCAGTTCACCGGGACAGGGAGACAAGACCCAGTACTTC. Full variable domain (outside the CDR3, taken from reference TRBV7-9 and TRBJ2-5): DTGVSQNPRHKITKRGQNVTFRCDPISEHNRLYWYRQTLGQGPEFLTYFQNEAQLEKSRLLSDRFSAERPKGSFSTLEIQRTEQGDSAMYLCASSSPGQGDKTQYFGPGTRLLVL.

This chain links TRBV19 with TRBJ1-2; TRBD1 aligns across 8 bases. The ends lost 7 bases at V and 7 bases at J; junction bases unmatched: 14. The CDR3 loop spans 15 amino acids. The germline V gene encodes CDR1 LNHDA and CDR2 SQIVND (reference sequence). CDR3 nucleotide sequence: TGTGCCAGTACCGCACGGGACAGGCCCGTGTTTGGCTACACCTTC. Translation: CASTARDRPVFGYTF.

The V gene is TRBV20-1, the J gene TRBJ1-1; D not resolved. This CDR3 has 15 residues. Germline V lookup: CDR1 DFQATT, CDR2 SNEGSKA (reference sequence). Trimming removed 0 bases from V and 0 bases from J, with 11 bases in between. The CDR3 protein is CSARDYTFMNTEAFF. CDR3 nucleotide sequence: TGCAGTGCTAGAGATTACACCTTCATGAACACTGAAGCTTTCTTT.

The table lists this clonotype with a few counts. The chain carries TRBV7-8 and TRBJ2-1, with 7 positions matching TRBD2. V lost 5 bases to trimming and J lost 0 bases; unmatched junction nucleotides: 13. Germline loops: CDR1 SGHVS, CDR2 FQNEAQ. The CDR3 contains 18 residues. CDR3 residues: CASSGGVFGSSSYNEQFF. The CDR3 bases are TGTGCCAGCAGCGGGGGGGTATTCGGATCTAGCTCCTACAATGAGCAGTTCTTC.

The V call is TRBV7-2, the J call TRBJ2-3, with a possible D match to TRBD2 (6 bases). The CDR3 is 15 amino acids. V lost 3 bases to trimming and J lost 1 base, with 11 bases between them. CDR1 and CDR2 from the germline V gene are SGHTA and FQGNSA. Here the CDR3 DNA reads TGTGCCAGCAGCTTGAGGCGGGAACGCACAGATACGCAGTATTTT. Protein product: CASSLRRERTDTQYF.

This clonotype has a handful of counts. The CDR3 region has the DNA TGTGCCATCACACAGGCCCTTAGCACCCGCGATCACGAGCAGTACTTC. It codes for CAITQALSTRDHEQYF. The chain couples TRBV10-3 to TRBJ2-7, with a possible D match to TRBD1 (5 bases). Looked up from germline, CDR1 is ENHRY and CDR2 is SYGVKD. Trimming removed 7 bases from V and 5 bases from J, with 24 bases in between. CDR3 length: 16 amino acids.

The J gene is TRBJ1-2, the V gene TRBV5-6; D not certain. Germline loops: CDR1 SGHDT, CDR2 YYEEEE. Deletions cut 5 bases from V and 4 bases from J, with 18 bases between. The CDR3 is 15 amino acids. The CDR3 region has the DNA TGTGCCAGCAGTCGGCACCTCGTGGATTCCTATGGCTACACCTTC. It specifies CASSRHLVDSYGYTF.

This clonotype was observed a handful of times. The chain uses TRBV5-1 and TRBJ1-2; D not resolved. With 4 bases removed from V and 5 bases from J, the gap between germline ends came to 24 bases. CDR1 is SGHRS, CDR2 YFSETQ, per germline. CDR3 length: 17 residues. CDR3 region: CASSPQIDRTLRYGYTF. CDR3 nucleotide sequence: TGCGCCAGCAGCCCACAGATTGATAGGACCCTAAGATATGGCTACACCTTC.

CDR3 sequence (DNA): TGCGCCAGCAGCTTGGATCGAGCGGGCTACACCTTC. The encoded protein is CASSLDRAGYTF. The chain joins TRBV5-1 to TRBJ1-2; D not certain. Germline values: CDR1 SGHRS, CDR2 YFSETQ. The CDR3 runs 12 residues. Trimming cost V 0 bases and J 8 bases, with 8 bases left between them.

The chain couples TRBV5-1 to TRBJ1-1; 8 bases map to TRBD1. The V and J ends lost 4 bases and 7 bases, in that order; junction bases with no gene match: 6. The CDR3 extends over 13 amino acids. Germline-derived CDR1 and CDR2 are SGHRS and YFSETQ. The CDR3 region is CASSPGTGGEAFF. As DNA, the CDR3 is TGCGCCAGCAGCCCAGGGACAGGTGGTGAAGCTTTCTTT.

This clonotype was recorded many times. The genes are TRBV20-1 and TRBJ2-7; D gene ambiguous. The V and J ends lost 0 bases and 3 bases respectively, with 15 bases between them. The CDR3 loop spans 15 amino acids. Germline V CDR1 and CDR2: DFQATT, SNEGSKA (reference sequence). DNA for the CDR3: TGCAGTGCTAGAGATCCGTCATCTCGAAACTACGAGCAGTACTTC. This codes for CSARDPSSRNYEQYF.

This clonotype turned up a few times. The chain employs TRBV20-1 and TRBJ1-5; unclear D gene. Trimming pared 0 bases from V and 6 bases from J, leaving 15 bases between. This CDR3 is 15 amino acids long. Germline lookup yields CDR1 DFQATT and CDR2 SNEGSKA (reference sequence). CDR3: CSARDRSAGGQPQHF. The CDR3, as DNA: TGCAGTGCTAGAGATCGTTCGGCAGGCGGTCAGCCCCAGCATTTT.

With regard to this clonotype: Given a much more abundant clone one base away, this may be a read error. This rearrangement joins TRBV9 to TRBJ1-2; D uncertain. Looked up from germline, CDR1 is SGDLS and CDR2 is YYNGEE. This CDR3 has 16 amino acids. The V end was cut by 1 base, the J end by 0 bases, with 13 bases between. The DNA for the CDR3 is TGTGCCAGCAGCGTAAAAAGGTCTTTTCCTAACTATGGCTACACCTTC. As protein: CASSVKRSFPNYGYTF.

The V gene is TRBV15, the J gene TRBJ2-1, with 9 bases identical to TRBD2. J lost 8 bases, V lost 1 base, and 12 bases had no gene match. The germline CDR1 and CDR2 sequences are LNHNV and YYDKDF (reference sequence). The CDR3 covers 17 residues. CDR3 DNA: TGTGCCACCAGCAGAGGCAAAGGGGGTCCTAGCGGGGATGAGCAGTTCTTC. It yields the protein CATSRGKGGPSGDEQFF.

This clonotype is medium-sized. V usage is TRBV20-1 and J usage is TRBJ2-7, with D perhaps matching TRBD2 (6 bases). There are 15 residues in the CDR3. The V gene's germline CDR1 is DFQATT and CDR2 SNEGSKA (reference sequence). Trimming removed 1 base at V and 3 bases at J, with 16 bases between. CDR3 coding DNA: TGCAGTGCTAGAGTAGAGGGGACTTCCTACTACGAGCAGTACTTC. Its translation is CSARVEGTSYYEQYF.

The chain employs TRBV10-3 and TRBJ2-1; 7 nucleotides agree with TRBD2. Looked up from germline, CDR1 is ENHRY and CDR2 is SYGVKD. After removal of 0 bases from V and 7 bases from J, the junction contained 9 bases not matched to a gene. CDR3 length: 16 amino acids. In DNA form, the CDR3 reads TGTGCCATCAGTGAGTCGTTAGCGGGTCTTCTGAATGAGCAGTTCTTC. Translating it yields CAISESLAGLLNEQFF.